This T cell receptor (beta chain) was captured in a study of identical twins. The ends were cut back, 5 bases at V and 5 bases at J, with 9 bases in the middle. The CDR3 runs to 12 residues. Germline-derived CDR1 and CDR2 are SNHLY and FYNNEI. No donor was unhealthy or non-Caucasian. TCRdb reanalysed the 5' RACE reads using MiXCR and keeps one entry per CDR3 protein. The sample lists about 520,000 distinct CDR3 sequences; around 20% were seen once. The same data also contributed to another study, on T cells expressing NK-cell markers. That work states: A handful of donors likewise had their CD3+CD56-NKG2C+ fraction led by these clonotypes.

The source of this sequence is a woman aged 18-29 years in good health. The J gene is TRBJ1-2, the V gene TRBV2; possibly TRBD1 for D (5 bases). Material for sequencing was CD4+ T cells sorted from blood. The CDR3 loop is CASSTGVYGYTF. Here the CDR3 DNA reads TGTGCCAGCAGTACAGGCGTATATGGCTACACCTTC.